The T cell receptor (beta chain) under discussion was sequenced for a study of blood T cell repertoires in COVID-19. Study background: Sources were T cells, B-cell-depleted T cells, or PBMCs; the material itself was cDNA or gDNA.

Using immunoSEQ multiplex PCR, the repertoire was profiled, and TCRdb retains in-frame clones only, with some absent. Among 300,000 to 500,000 clones listed, more than 75% were seen once. Specimen: PBMCs or T cells enriched from blood (not recorded which). The sequence came from a young woman with acute COVID-19.

CDR3 in DNA: TGCGCCAGCAGCATTAGCGGGGGGCCCTCCAGTGAGCAGTTCTTC. It encodes CASSISGGPSSEQFF. The V gene is TRBV5-1, the J gene TRBJ2-1, with 10 positions matching TRBD2. This CDR3 region has 15 residues. After removal of 4 bases from V and 9 bases from J, the junction contained 10 bases not matched to a gene. Germline loops: CDR1 SGHRS, CDR2 YFSETQ.